This T cell receptor (beta chain) is drawn from a study of shared clonotypes between healthy human individuals. Whole-study results and caveats: The study found about 4.6% of naive CD4 clonotypes shared across a few donors.

Every immunoSEQ plate was one replicate of a subset's evenly spread DNA. The table came from immunoSEQ multiplex PCR; TCRdb's copy has only in-frame clones and leaves some out. This table has over a million clones, more than 95% appearing once. Of note for this clone: The target antigen is unknown.

The material sequenced was naive CD4+ T cells sorted from blood. Described subset: CD45RA+ positively selected. The clonotype originates from a man aged 25-45 years in good health.

DNA for the CDR3: TGTGCCAGTTGGGGGGACAGCTATGGCTACACCTTC. Translating it yields CASWGDSYGYTF. V is TRBV7-9 and J is TRBJ1-2; 7 nucleotides line up with TRBD1. This CDR3 contains 12 residues. J lost 4 bases, V lost 9 bases, and 5 bases had no gene match. Germline loops: CDR1 SEHNR, CDR2 FQNEAQ (reference sequence).